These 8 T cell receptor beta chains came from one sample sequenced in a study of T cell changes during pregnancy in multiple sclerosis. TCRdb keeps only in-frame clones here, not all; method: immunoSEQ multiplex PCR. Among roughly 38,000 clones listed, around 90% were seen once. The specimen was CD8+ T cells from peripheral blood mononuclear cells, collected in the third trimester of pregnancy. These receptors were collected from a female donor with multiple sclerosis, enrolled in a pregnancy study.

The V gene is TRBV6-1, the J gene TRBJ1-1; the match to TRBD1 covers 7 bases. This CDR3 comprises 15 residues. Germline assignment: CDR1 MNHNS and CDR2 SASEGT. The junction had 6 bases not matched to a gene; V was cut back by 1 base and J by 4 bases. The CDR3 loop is CASSEGQGFGTEAFF. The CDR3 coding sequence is TGTGCCAGCAGTGAAGGACAGGGTTTCGGCACTGAAGCTTTCTTT.

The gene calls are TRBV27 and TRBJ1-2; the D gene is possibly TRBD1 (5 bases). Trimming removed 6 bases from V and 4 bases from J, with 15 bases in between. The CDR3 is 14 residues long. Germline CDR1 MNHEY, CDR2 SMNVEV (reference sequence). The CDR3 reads CASRGGGGFYGYTF. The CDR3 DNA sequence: TGTGCCAGCAGGGGTGGGGGAGGATTCTATGGCTACACCTTC.

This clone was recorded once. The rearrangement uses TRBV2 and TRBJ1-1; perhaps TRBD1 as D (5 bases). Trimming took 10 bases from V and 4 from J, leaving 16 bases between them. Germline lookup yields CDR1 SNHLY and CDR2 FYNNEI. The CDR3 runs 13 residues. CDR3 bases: TGTGCCACCCCCCAGGGCGCCGCCACTGAAGCTTTCTTT. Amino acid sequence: CATPQGAATEAFF.

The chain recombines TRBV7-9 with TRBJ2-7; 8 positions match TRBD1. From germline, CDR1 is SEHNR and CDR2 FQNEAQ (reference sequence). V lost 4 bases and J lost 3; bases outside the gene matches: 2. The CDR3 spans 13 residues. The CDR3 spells CASSYRGNYEQYF. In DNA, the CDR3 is TGTGCCAGCAGCTACAGGGGGAACTACGAGCAGTACTTC.

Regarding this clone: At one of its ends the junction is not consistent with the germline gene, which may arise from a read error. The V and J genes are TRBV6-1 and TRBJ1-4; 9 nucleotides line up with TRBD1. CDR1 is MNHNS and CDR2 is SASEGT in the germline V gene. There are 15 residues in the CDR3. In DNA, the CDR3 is TGTGCCGGCAGTGAATGGGGGACAGGGAATGAAAAACTGTTTTTT. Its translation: CAGSEWGTGNEKLFF.

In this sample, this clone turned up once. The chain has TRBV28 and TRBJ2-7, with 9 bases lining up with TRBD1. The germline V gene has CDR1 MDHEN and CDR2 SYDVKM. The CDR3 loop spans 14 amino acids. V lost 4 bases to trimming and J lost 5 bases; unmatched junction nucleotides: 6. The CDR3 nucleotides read TGTGCCAGCAGTTCGGGACAGGGTACCGACGAGCAGTACTTC. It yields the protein CASSSGQGTDEQYF.

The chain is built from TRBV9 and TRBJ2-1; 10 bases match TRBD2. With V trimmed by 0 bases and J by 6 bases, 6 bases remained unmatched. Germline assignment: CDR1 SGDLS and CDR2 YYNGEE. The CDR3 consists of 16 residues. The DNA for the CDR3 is TGTGCCAGCAGCGTAGTTCCTAGCGGGGGAGTCAATGAGCAGTTCTTC. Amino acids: CASSVVPSGGVNEQFF.

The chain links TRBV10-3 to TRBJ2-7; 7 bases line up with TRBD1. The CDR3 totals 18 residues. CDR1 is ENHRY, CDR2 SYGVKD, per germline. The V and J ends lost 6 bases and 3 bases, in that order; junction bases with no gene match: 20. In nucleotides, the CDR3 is TGTGCCATCAGCCAAAGGACAGGATTGATCACCGAACACTACGAGCAGTACTTC. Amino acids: CAISQRTGLITEHYEQYF.